One sample yielded the 9 T cell receptor beta chains listed below, sequenced in a study of T-cell reconstitution after alpha-beta-depleted transplantation in children. TCRbeta library construction was performed incorporating unique molecular identifiers. TCRdb called the PCR reads again in MiXCR, with one record for every CDR3 protein. In the table there are about 160,000 distinct CDR3 sequences, 8.5% to 14% of which are singletons. The sample consisted of PBMCs, taken before TCRalphabeta/CD19-depleted stem cell transplant. Receptor source: a boy aged 2 to 9 with acute myeloid leukemia, due to receive a stem cell transplant.

Many counts were recorded for this clonotype. The V gene is TRBV11-2, the J gene TRBJ2-1, with TRBD2 matching 8 bases. V trimming: 4 bases; J trimming: 2 bases; junction bases outside the gene matches: 13. The V gene's germline CDR1 is SGHAT and CDR2 FQNNGV. There are 18 residues in the CDR3. CDR3 DNA: TGTGCCAGCAGCTCACCGTCTATCTCGGGGGGGCCCTACAATGAGCAGTTCTTC. Amino acids: CASSSPSISGGPYNEQFF.

The rearrangement uses TRBV4-2 and TRBJ2-2, with TRBD1 identical over 7 bases. This CDR3 has 19 amino acids. The germline CDR1 and CDR2 sequences are LGHNA and YNFKEQ. With 0 bases clipped from V and 1 base from J, the junction kept 11 bases outside the gene matches. CDR3 nucleotides: TGTGCCAGCAGCCAAGAAGGTTGGGGATCAGGGGGGAACACCGGGGAGCTGTTTTTT. This gives the protein CASSQEGWGSGGNTGELFF.

This clonotype was counted many times. This chain uses TRBV20-1 with TRBJ2-5; D possibly uses TRBD1 or TRBD2 (5 bases each). The CDR3 is 12 amino acids. With 5 bases removed from V and 2 bases from J, the gap between germline ends came to 9 bases. Germline V gene data show CDR1 as DFQATT and CDR2 as SNEGSKA (reference sequence). The CDR3 is CSAGGPQETQYF. The CDR3 DNA reads as TGCAGTGCTGGGGGACCGCAAGAGACCCAGTACTTC.

This clonotype was observed many times. This sequence joins TRBV30 and TRBJ2-1, with TRBD1 matching over 9 bases. Per germline, CDR1 GTSNPN and CDR2 SVGIG (reference sequence). The CDR3 spans 12 residues. Losses at the gene ends were 8 bases for V and 4 bases for J; bases not matched to a gene: 3. The CDR3 nucleotides read TGTGCCGCGGACAGGGGATACAATGAGCAGTTCTTC. This codes for CAADRGYNEQFF. The full variable domain, rest sourced from reference TRBV30 and TRBJ2-1, is SQTIHQWPATLVQPVGSPLSLECTVEGTSNPNLYWYRQAAGRGLQLLFYSVGIGQISSEVPQNLSASRPQDRQFILSSKKLLLSDSGFYLCAADRGYNEQFFGPGTRLTVL.

This clonotype was found many times. The V call is TRBV10-1, the J call TRBJ2-2; D possibly corresponds to TRBD2 (5 bases). Germline V lookup: CDR1 WNHNN, CDR2 SYGVQD (reference sequence). The V end lost 5 bases, the J end lost 2 bases, and 9 bases lay between the germline ends. The CDR3 runs 14 residues. The CDR3 reads CASSLGRNTGELFF. For the CDR3, the DNA is TGCGCCAGCAGTCTGGGGAGAAACACCGGGGAGCTGTTTTTT.

This clonotype was detected ten times or more. The chain combines TRBV3-1 with TRBJ2-4, with unresolved D. The CDR3 is 13 amino acids. Deletions cut 3 bases from V and 4 bases from J, with 7 bases between. Germline CDR1 LGHDT, CDR2 YNNKEL (reference sequence). CDR3 amino acids: CASSQGNKNIQYF. CDR3 in DNA: TGTGCCAGCAGCCAGGGAAATAAAAACATTCAGTACTTC.

This clonotype was seen at least ten times. This chain links TRBV20-1 with TRBJ2-1, with 10 bases fitting TRBD2. The CDR3 has 12 residues. V was pared by 6 bases and J by 8 bases, with 4 bases of the junction left unmatched. Germline V CDR1 and CDR2: DFQATT, SNEGSKA (reference sequence). The CDR3 DNA reads TGCAGTGCCCCCAGCGGGGGGGATGAGCAGTTCTTC. Protein product: CSAPSGGDEQFF.

There are many counts of this clonotype. The genes are TRBV28 and TRBJ1-1, with a possible D match to TRBD1 (5 bases). V lost 3 bases, J lost 4 bases, and 15 bases lay in between. In germline, CDR1 is MDHEN, CDR2 SYDVKM. The CDR3 has 15 residues. The CDR3 coding sequence is TGTGCCAGCAGTTTCCCCGGTGGAGGGGCCACTGAAGCTTTCTTT. Encoded protein: CASSFPGGGATEAFF.

This clonotype was counted at least ten times. This chain joins TRBV7-4 and TRBJ2-3; possibly TRBD2 for D (6 bases). Germline CDR1 and CDR2: SGHVT and SQSDAQ. The CDR3 spans 15 residues. The V end was cut by 5 bases, the J end by 0 bases, with 12 bases between. CDR3 protein: CASSRRAWSTDTQYF. In nucleotides, the CDR3 is TGTGCCAGCAGCCGGAGGGCCTGGAGCACAGATACGCAGTATTTT.